Listed here are 14 T cell receptor beta chains from one sample, sequenced in a study of blood T cells in healthy people across ages. A J-beta primer mix and a sample-barcoded 5' primer were used in a second PCR of about 7 to 12 cycles. TCRdb called the 5' RACE reads again in MiXCR, with one record for every CDR3 protein. The table shows approximately 490,000 distinct CDR3 sequences, with about 25% occurring only once. The data were also submitted as part of a second study, on T cells of mothers and their children.

Sequenced material: blood. All receptors derive from a boy younger than 18 in good health.

This rearrangement joins TRBV29-1 to TRBJ1-5; D unclear. CDR3 size: 14 residues. The V end was cut by 7 bases, the J end by 6 bases, with 19 bases between. Germline CDR1 and CDR2: SQVTM and ANQGSEA. The CDR3 region is CSADEGISGQPQHF. The DNA of the CDR3 is TGCAGCGCGGACGAGGGTATCTCGGGTCAGCCCCAGCATTTT.

The sample holds a few counts of this clonotype. V gene TRBV10-3 combines with J gene TRBJ2-1, with 8 bases identical to TRBD1. The CDR3 sequence is 15 residues long. Germline-derived CDR1 and CDR2 are ENHRY and SYGVKD. V lost 6 bases to trimming and J lost 5 bases; unmatched junction nucleotides: 9. Here the CDR3 reads CAIRPDRDPHNEQFF. The CDR3 bases are TGTGCCATCAGGCCGGACAGGGACCCCCACAATGAGCAGTTCTTC.

J is TRBJ1-2 and V is TRBV28; D not certain. V lost 4 bases, J lost 4 bases, and 7 bases lay in between. Germline CDR1 is MDHEN and CDR2 is SYDVKM. The CDR3 has 12 amino acids. The CDR3 loop is CASSSNIYGYTF. CDR3 DNA sequence: TGTGCCAGCAGTTCCAATATCTATGGCTACACCTTC.

V and J are TRBV29-1 and TRBJ2-1; no firm D call. With 7 bases removed from V and 4 bases from J, the gap between germline ends came to 14 bases. Germline CDR1 SQVTM, CDR2 ANQGSEA. This CDR3 is built from 13 residues. The CDR3 nucleotides read TGCAGCGCCGAAAATAGCAATTACAATGAGCAGTTCTTC. Protein: CSAENSNYNEQFF.

This clonotype has a handful of counts. The chain links TRBV6-4 to TRBJ1-1, with D hard to call. Trimming took 2 bases from V and 0 from J, leaving 7 bases between them. Per germline, CDR1 MRHNA and CDR2 SNTAGT. CDR3 length equals 14 residues. The CDR3 here is CASSDDGLNTEAFF. The CDR3 coding sequence is TGTGCCAGCAGTGACGACGGTCTGAACACTGAAGCTTTCTTT.

The gene calls are TRBV20-1 and TRBJ1-2; D gene ambiguous. This CDR3 region has 13 residues. V was clipped by 5 bases and J by 0 bases, with 10 bases between them. Germline V CDR1 and CDR2: DFQATT, SNEGSKA (reference sequence). The CDR3 sequence: CSAARTANYGYTF. The CDR3 nucleotides read TGCAGTGCTGCCCGGACGGCTAACTATGGCTACACCTTC.

This clonotype was detected only a few times. This sequence joins TRBV4-2 and TRBJ2-5; perhaps D is TRBD1 or TRBD2 (5 bases each). The CDR3 spans 16 residues. V shed 0 bases and J shed 5 bases, with 16 bases lying between them. Looked up from germline, CDR1 is LGHNA and CDR2 is YNFKEQ. CDR3 DNA: TGTGCCAGCAGCCAAGATCTTTACGCAGGGACGGAGACCCAGTACTTC. Protein sequence: CASSQDLYAGTETQYF.

This sequence joins TRBV11-1 and TRBJ2-2; TRBD1 aligns across 8 bases. Germline V gives CDR1 SGHAT, CDR2 FQDESV (reference sequence). V was clipped by 2 bases and J by 6 bases; unmatched bases: 14. The CDR3 spans 18 residues. The CDR3 here is CASSLRYRDRIRPGELFF. The CDR3 DNA sequence: TGTGCCAGCAGCTTACGTTACCGGGACAGGATTCGACCCGGGGAGCTGTTTTTT.

The chain links TRBV6-6 to TRBJ1-5; D is possibly TRBD1 (5 bases). Trimming removed 2 bases from V and 4 bases from J, with 12 bases in between. The CDR3 consists of 15 residues. The germline V gene encodes CDR1 MNHNY and CDR2 SVGAGI (reference sequence). The CDR3 region has the DNA TGTGCCAGCAGTTACCCCAGGGCCCTAAATCAGCCCCAGCATTTT. Its protein product is CASSYPRALNQPQHF.

The chain couples TRBV25-1 to TRBJ1-2; possible D gene TRBD1, 5 bases. Trimming took 8 bases from V and 8 from J, leaving 21 bases between them. The CDR3 covers 14 residues. Germline CDR1 and CDR2: MGHDK and SYGVNS. CDR3: CASLGAPGGVGYTF. The CDR3 nucleotides are TGTGCCAGCCTAGGGGCCCCTGGGGGAGTAGGCTACACCTTC.

Ten or more counts support this clonotype. V and J are TRBV7-9 and TRBJ2-5; D might be TRBD1 (7 bases). Gene TRBJ2-7 matches the end of the DNA better, so the J call may be wrong. There are 15 residues in the CDR3. The germline V gene has CDR1 SEHNR and CDR2 FQNEAQ (reference sequence). The CDR3, as DNA: TGTGCCAGCAGCTCGGGGGACAGTCTCACCTACGAGCAGTACTTC. It translates to CASSSGDSLTYEQYF.

This chain joins TRBV30 and TRBJ2-7; 7 nucleotides line up with TRBD1. The CDR3 has 12 residues. V was clipped by 3 bases and J by 4 bases; unmatched bases: 3. Germline V CDR1 and CDR2: GTSNPN, SVGIG (reference sequence). This CDR3 is CAWSAQGYEQYF. The CDR3 DNA reads TGTGCCTGGAGCGCACAGGGGTACGAGCAGTACTTC.

This clonotype has just a few counts. The CDR3 is CASSLQSSAENQPQHF. In nucleotides, the CDR3 is TGTGCCAGCAGCTTACAGAGTTCGGCGGAAAATCAGCCCCAGCATTTT. The V and J genes are TRBV7-6 and TRBJ1-5; D is unclear. Per germline, CDR1 SGHVS and CDR2 FNYEAQ. The V gene lost 2 bases and the J gene lost 4 bases, with 15 bases spanning the gap. The CDR3 contains 16 residues.

The rearrangement links TRBV7-9 to TRBJ2-1; 11 bases agree with TRBD2. Per germline, CDR1 SEHNR and CDR2 FQNEAQ (reference sequence). V was pared by 2 bases and J by 7 bases, with 13 bases of the junction left unmatched. The CDR3 spans 18 residues. CDR3 coding DNA: TGTGCCAGCAGCTTATCTGTCCTAGCGGGAGGCCGAAGGAATGAGCAGTTCTTC. It translates to CASSLSVLAGGRRNEQFF. The full variable domain, its missing parts supplied by reference TRBV7-9 and TRBJ2-1, is DTGVSQNPRHKITKRGQNVTFRCDPISEHNRLYWYRQTLGQGPEFLTYFQNEAQLEKSRLLSDRFSAERPKGSFSTLEIQRTEQGDSAMYLCASSLSVLAGGRRNEQFFGPGTRLTVL.